The T cell receptor (beta chain) under discussion was sequenced for a study of blood T cell repertoires in COVID-19. Study-level information: Specimens from acute and convalescent COVID-19 originated in the United States, Italy and Spain. From T cells, B-cell-depleted T cells, or PBMCs came the material, which was cDNA or gDNA.

While infection was still active, Seattle patients were enrolled and then followed longitudinally. In the authors' workflow: Cell counts per sample came from amplifying reference gene primers. TCRdb's copy holds only in-frame clones and misses some; the assay was immunoSEQ multiplex PCR. V and J calls and clone size follow that table, whereas D and trimming were derived from the DNA. The table lists around 370,000 clones, around nine tenths of them singletons. The origin of this receptor is a woman in her seventies with COVID-19, enrolled during active disease. Sequencing input: peripheral blood.

The CDR3 DNA follows: TGTGCCAGCAGCCAGGAGTCCCGCTCTGGAAACACCATATATTTT. The encoded protein is CASSQESRSGNTIYF. The chain has TRBV3-1 (or the pseudogene TRBV3-2) and TRBJ1-3; D is uncertain. Germline assignment: CDR1 LGHDT and CDR2 YNNKEL (reference sequence). The V end lost 3 bases, the J end lost 0 bases, and 9 bases lay between the germline ends. The CDR3 is 15 amino acids.